This T cell receptor beta chain was identified during a study of T cell responses to AZD1222 COVID-19 vaccine. The study, taken as a whole, reports: Spike-specific TCR breadth and depth rose after two AZD1222 doses. The donor cohort was predominantly white British with a female majority, and clonal diversity may have been underestimated.

The V and J ends lost 7 bases and 6 bases respectively, with 9 bases between them. The CDR3 extends over 12 amino acids. Germline V gives CDR1 MDHEN, CDR2 SYDVKM. On this clone itself: Its target is unknown.

Clones were read by immunoSEQ multiplex PCR, and TCRdb kept only the in-frame ones, dropping some. This table holds about 140,000 clones, about 89% found once. This receptor was taken from an adult who received the AZD1222 COVID-19 vaccine. J is TRBJ2-2 and V is TRBV28, with D tentatively TRBD1 or TRBD2 (6 bases each). The sample was peripheral blood, taken 28 days after the second AZD1222 dose. DNA for the CDR3: TGTGCCAGCAAAAGGGGGGCCGGGGAGCTGTTTTTT. Translated, it gives CASKRGAGELFF.